One and the same sample provided the 24 T cell receptor beta chains below, sequenced in a study of control samples from healthy donors and cancer patients. The protocol was immunoSEQ multiplex PCR, while the TCRdb copy is restricted to in-frame clones and leaves out a portion. The sample has roughly 180,000 clones, more than 85% seen once. The source material was blood. All receptors derive from a middle-aged woman in good health.

V and J are TRBV6-5 and TRBJ1-3; D remains unclear. There are 15 residues in the CDR3. CDR1 is MNHEY and CDR2 is SVGAGI in the germline V gene. V lost 0 bases, J lost 3 bases, and 9 bases lay in between. This chain's CDR3 is CASSYSRLIGNTIYF. CDR3 nucleotides: TGTGCCAGCAGTTACTCGAGACTTATTGGAAACACCATATATTTT.

The V gene is TRBV6-5, the J gene TRBJ1-2; the D is unclear. The V gene lost 3 bases and the J gene lost 4 bases, with 9 bases spanning the gap. This CDR3 comprises 13 residues. Germline V gene sequence: CDR1 MNHEY, CDR2 SVGAGI. The CDR3 region has the DNA TGTGCCAGCAGTTATGAGGGAAGCTATGGCTACACCTTC. Amino acid sequence: CASSYEGSYGYTF.

In nucleotides, the CDR3 is TGTGCCAGCTCACGAGATGGGGGGGACACTGAAGCTTTCTTT. Protein product: CASSRDGGDTEAFF. The gene calls are TRBV18 and TRBJ1-1; possibly TRBD1 for D (5 bases). Trimming pared 4 bases from V and 3 bases from J, leaving 12 bases between. Germline V CDR1 and CDR2: KGHSH, LQKENI. The CDR3 contains 14 residues. The entire variable domain, with the rest obtained from reference TRBV18 and TRBJ1-1, is as follows: NAGVMQNPRHLVRRRGQEARLRCSPMKGHSHVYWYRQLPEEGLKFMVYLQKENIIDESGMPKERFSAEFPKEGPSILRIQQVVRGDSAAYFCASSRDGGDTEAFFGQGTRLTVV.

V gene TRBV6-1 combines with J gene TRBJ2-7; a weak D match, TRBD1 (6 bases). V lost 2 bases, J lost 4 bases, and 15 bases lay in between. The germline V gene has CDR1 MNHNS and CDR2 SASEGT. The CDR3 has 15 residues. CDR3 protein: CASSEWAGAPYEQYF. The CDR3, as DNA: TGTGCCAGCAGTGAATGGGCAGGGGCTCCGTACGAGCAGTACTTC.

This rearrangement joins TRBV29-1 to TRBJ2-5; TRBD1 matches 10 bases. Unmatched junction bases numbered 3, after V lost 6 bases and J lost 5 bases. Per germline, CDR1 SQVTM and CDR2 ANQGSEA. The CDR3 contains 12 residues. The CDR3 DNA reads as TGCAGCGTAGGACAGGGGGTTGAGACCCAGTACTTC. Its translation is CSVGQGVETQYF. Supplemented by reference TRBV29-1 and TRBJ2-5, the full variable domain reads SAVISQKPSRDICQRGTSLTIQCQVDSQVTMMFWYRQQPGQSLTLIATANQGSEATYESGFVIDKFPISRPNLTFSTLTVSNMSPEDSSIYLCSVGQGVETQYFGPGTRLLVL.

V usage is TRBV6-6 and J usage is TRBJ1-1, with 7 bases identical to TRBD1. This CDR3 spans 15 amino acids. Trimming took 2 bases from V and 3 from J; bases not matched to a gene: 6. Germline V gene sequence: CDR1 MNHNY, CDR2 SVGAGI (reference sequence). CDR3: CASSYLGQGDTEAFF. Here the CDR3 DNA reads TGTGCCAGCAGTTACCTCGGGCAGGGGGACACTGAAGCTTTCTTT.

This rearrangement joins TRBV5-1 to TRBJ1-1, with D possibly TRBD1 on 5 matching bases. The CDR3 consists of 14 residues. V lost 5 bases to trimming and J lost 5 bases, with 16 bases between them. The germline CDR1 and CDR2 sequences are SGHRS and YFSETQ. The CDR3 DNA is TGCGCCAGCAGACCTCAGGGCCTGGGGACTGAAGCTTTCTTT. This encodes CASRPQGLGTEAFF.

This clone was seen more than once but under ten times. The chain links TRBV19 to TRBJ1-5, with no clear D. The V gene's germline CDR1 is LNHDA and CDR2 SQIVND (reference sequence). The V end was cut by 7 bases, the J end by 6 bases, with 13 bases between. The length of the CDR3 is 13 residues. DNA for the CDR3: TGTGCCAGTACTATGCTGGGCTCTCAGCCCCAGCATTTT. It yields the protein CASTMLGSQPQHF. Full variable domain (remainder filled in from reference TRBV19 and TRBJ1-5): DGGITQSPKYLFRKEGQNVTLSCEQNLNHDAMYWYRQDPGQGLRLIYYSQIVNDFQKGDIAEGYSVSREKKESFPLTVTSAQKNPTAFYLCASTMLGSQPQHFGDGTRLSIL.

The chain is built from TRBV10-1 and TRBJ2-7; 10 bases fit TRBD2. The CDR3 sequence is 13 residues long. The junction had 3 bases not matched to a gene; V was cut back by 5 bases and J by 5 bases. The germline V gene encodes CDR1 WNHNN and CDR2 SYGVQD (reference sequence). The CDR3 sequence is CASSPLAGDEQYF. The DNA for the CDR3 is TGCGCCAGCAGTCCGCTAGCGGGGGACGAGCAGTACTTC.

Points on this clone: Additional DNA sequences in this sample encode the identical CDR3. The rearrangement uses TRBV5-1 and TRBJ2-1; perhaps TRBD2 as D (6 bases). CDR3 size: 15 residues. Germline CDR1 SGHRS, CDR2 YFSETQ. The germline V and J ends were trimmed by 0 bases and 0 bases, with 7 bases remaining between them. The CDR3 DNA reads TGCGCCAGCAGCTTGGAGGGAGGCTCCTACAATGAGCAGTTCTTC. Translated: CASSLEGGSYNEQFF.

V is TRBV5-1 and J is TRBJ2-5; 8 bases match TRBD1. V shed 4 bases, J shed 5 bases, and the junction held 4 bases outside the gene matches. This CDR3 spans 13 amino acids. Germline CDR1 and CDR2: SGHRS and YFSETQ. The CDR3 loop is CASSGQGRETQYF. DNA of the CDR3: TGCGCCAGCAGCGGACAGGGAAGGGAGACCCAGTACTTC.

This clone was found once. J is TRBJ2-1 and V is TRBV7-2, with D maybe TRBD2 (5 bases). CDR3 size: 14 residues. V lost 5 bases and J 6 bases, leaving 14 bases between the germline ends. In germline, CDR1 is SGHTA, CDR2 FQGNSA. The chain's CDR3 is CASSTSQGPNEQFF. The CDR3 coding sequence is TGTGCCAGCAGCACTAGTCAAGGGCCCAATGAGCAGTTCTTC. The whole variable domain, filled in from reference TRBV7-2 and TRBJ2-1, reads GAGVSQSPSNKVTEKGKDVELRCDPISGHTALYWYRQSLGQGLEFLIYFQGNSAPDKSGLPSDRFSAERTGGSVSTLTIQRTQQEDSAVYLCASSTSQGPNEQFFGPGTRLTVL.

J is TRBJ1-2 and V is TRBV4-1; TRBD1 matches at 7 bases. This CDR3 region has 15 residues. Looked up from germline, CDR1 is MGHRA and CDR2 is YSYEKL. Trimming at V came to 0 bases and at J to 8 bases, leaving 9 bases not matched to a gene. DNA for the CDR3: TGCGCCAGCAGCCAAGATCCCGGACAGGTTGGAGGCTACACCTTC. This sequence encodes CASSQDPGQVGGYTF.

The rearrangement joins TRBV15 to TRBJ2-3; maybe TRBD1 (5 bases). Germline V gives CDR1 LNHNV, CDR2 YYDKDF (reference sequence). V shed 0 bases and J shed 6 bases, with 13 bases lying between them. The CDR3 runs 15 residues. The CDR3 DNA reads as TGTGCCACCAGCAGAGAGTCAGGGTTCCAGGATACGCAGTATTTT. Protein sequence: CATSRESGFQDTQYF.

The chain is built from TRBV6-6 and TRBJ2-5; 13 bases fit TRBD2. Germline loops: CDR1 MNHNY, CDR2 SVGAGI (reference sequence). The CDR3 spans 14 residues. The V segment lost 10 bases and the J segment 2 bases; nucleotides outside the gene matches: 4. The CDR3 sequence: CATGTSGTQETQYF. The DNA of the CDR3 is TGTGCCACCGGGACTAGCGGGACTCAAGAGACCCAGTACTTC.

This chain uses TRBV21-1 with TRBJ1-6. TRBV21-1 is recorded as a pseudogene. This CDR3 is 15 amino acids long. CDR3 nucleotides: TGTGCCAGCTCCCCTAGGGGGAGGTCGAATTCACCCCTCCACTTT. Amino acids: CASSPRGRSNSPLHF.

The rearrangement uses TRBV5-4 and TRBJ2-2, with TRBD2 matching over 8 bases. This CDR3 spans 16 amino acids. The trim removed 1 base at V and 5 bases at J, leaving 7 bases unmatched. The germline CDR1 and CDR2 sequences are SGHNT and YYREEE (reference sequence). As DNA, the CDR3 is TGTGCCAGCAGCTTGTGGAGCGGGGGAGCTACCGGGGAGCTGTTTTTT. Protein sequence: CASSLWSGGATGELFF.

The rearrangement joins TRBV5-1 to TRBJ1-3; TRBD1 matches 7 bases. Trimming at V came to 4 bases and at J to 4 bases, leaving 8 bases not matched to a gene. The CDR3 runs 15 residues. CDR1 is SGHRS, CDR2 YFSETQ, per germline. CDR3 sequence reads: CASSLGQQLGNTIYF. The DNA for the CDR3 is TGCGCCAGCAGCCTGGGACAGCAGCTCGGAAACACCATATATTTT. Full variable domain (missing parts from reference TRBV5-1 and TRBJ1-3): KAGVTQTPRYLIKTRGQQVTLSCSPISGHRSVSWYQQTPGQGLQFLFEYFSETQRNKGNFPGRFSGRQFSNSRSEMNVSTLELGDSALYLCASSLGQQLGNTIYFGEGSWLTVV.

This sequence joins TRBV4-2 and TRBJ1-4; possibly TRBD1 for D (5 bases). Germline V gives CDR1 LGHNA, CDR2 YNFKEQ. The CDR3 sequence is 14 residues long. Trimming pared 4 bases from V and 8 bases from J, leaving 14 bases between. The CDR3 nucleotides are TGTGCCAGCAGCCCTCTTGGGGGAGGGGAAAAACTGTTTTTT. Its protein product is CASSPLGGGEKLFF.

This clone was counted a single time. The V and J genes are TRBV7-2 and TRBJ1-2; TRBD1 agrees at 7 bases. This CDR3 region has 16 residues. V lost 4 bases to trimming and J lost 4 bases; unmatched junction nucleotides: 12. Germline V lookup: CDR1 SGHTA, CDR2 FQGNSA. The CDR3 DNA follows: TGTGCCAGCAGCTCTCAGGGGGACAGTCGAGTCTATGGCTACACCTTC. Amino acid sequence: CASSSQGDSRVYGYTF.

This clone is a singleton in its sample. The V call is TRBV12-5, the J call TRBJ2-6; TRBD1 or TRBD2 may be the D gene (5 bases each). The CDR3 has 17 residues. With 4 bases removed from V and 0 bases from J, the gap between germline ends came to 13 bases. Per the germline V gene, CDR1 is LGHNT and CDR2 is FRNRAP. The CDR3 coding sequence is TGTGCTAGTGGTTGGGGACGGGAAAACTCTGGGGCCAACGTCCTGACTTTC. This sequence encodes CASGWGRENSGANVLTF.

V usage is TRBV24-1 and J usage is TRBJ2-2; D assignment may be TRBD1 or TRBD2 (5 bases each). V lost 7 bases and J 2 bases, leaving 7 bases between the germline ends. Germline lookup yields CDR1 KGHDR and CDR2 SFDVKD. The CDR3 consists of 13 residues. CDR3 DNA: TGTGCCACCAGGGGGGATAACACCGGGGAGCTGTTTTTT. Amino acid sequence: CATRGDNTGELFF.

V usage is TRBV13 and J usage is TRBJ2-7; 7 bases align to TRBD1. J gave up 0 bases and V 5 bases, and 7 bases lay outside the gene matches. The CDR3 totals 15 residues. Looked up from germline, CDR1 is PRHDT and CDR2 is FYEKMQ (reference sequence). The CDR3 region is CASSPGQVSSYEQYF. CDR3 coding DNA: TGTGCCAGCAGCCCAGGACAGGTGAGCTCCTACGAGCAGTACTTC. The full variable domain, its missing parts supplied by reference TRBV13 and TRBJ2-7, is AAGVIQSPRHLIKEKRETATLKCYPIPRHDTVYWYQQGPGQDPQFLISFYEKMQSDKGSIPDRFSAQQFSDYHSELNMSSLELGDSALYFCASSPGQVSSYEQYFGPGTRLTVT.

On this clone: Because the CDR3's place on the DNA is in doubt, the DNA is left out and the CDR3 is given as listed by TCRdb. The chain couples TRBV7-2 to TRBJ1-2. The germline CDR1 and CDR2 sequences are SGHTA and FQGNSA. The CDR3 is 13 amino acids in total, end residues counted. CDR3 sequence reads: CASSLVGPGTLPF.